This note documents a single T cell receptor beta chain sequence. The CDR3 runs 13 residues. Germline V gene data show CDR1 as MRHNA and CDR2 as SNTAGT. V was cut by 4 bases and J by 0 bases, with 4 bases left in between. The data originate from a study of graft-versus-host responses after intestinal transplantation. The data were produced by immunoSEQ multiplex PCR, yet TCRdb's version contains in-frame clones alone and is incomplete. The top ten hold 9.9% of the sample, which has around 9,500 clones, approximately 87% seen once. Sequencing used PBMCs, obtained 230 to 250 days after intestinal transplant. The chain combines TRBV6-4 with TRBJ1-5; D call uncertain. The TCR sequence derives from a human patient who received an intestinal transplant, so some T cells may come from the graft donor. For the CDR3, the DNA is TGTGCCAGCAGTGTGGATAGCAATCAGCCCCAGCATTTT. Protein sequence: CASSVDSNQPQHF.